This T cell receptor beta chain derives from a study of T-cell reconstitution after alpha-beta-depleted transplantation in children. TCRbeta library preparation incorporated unique molecular identifiers. TCRdb ran MiXCR on the PCR reads and lists one entry per CDR3 protein. The sample carries approximately 350,000 distinct CDR3 sequences, 15% to 20% recorded once. Per germline, CDR1 LGHNA and CDR2 YNFKEQ. The V and J ends lost 4 bases and 3 bases, in that order; junction bases with no gene match: 5. This CDR3 is built from 15 residues. This clonotype was picked up many times. This TCR came from a male patient under 10 years old who had a stem cell transplant for acute lymphoblastic leukemia, so the T cells may come from the graft donor. This chain links TRBV4-2 with TRBJ2-2; 7 nucleotides align to TRBD2. This specimen consisted of PBMCs, mostly from graft donor cells, obtained 360 days after TCRalphabeta/CD19-depleted stem cell transplant. Here the CDR3 reads CASSRGTIDTGELFF. DNA for the CDR3: TGTGCCAGCAGCCGGGGGACTATAGACACCGGGGAGCTGTTTTTT.